A selection of T cell receptor beta chains follows, all from one sample in a study of T cells in Graves' hyperthyroidism and ophthalmopathy. One entry per CDR3 protein results from TCRdb running MiXCR on the multiplex PCR reads. The table has about 52,000 distinct CDR3 sequences, roughly half seen once. The sample consisted of blood. Every receptor here comes from a woman aged 45-59 years with Graves' ophthalmopathy. Both conserved end residues are part of each CDR3. Fields, in order: V gene, J gene, CDR3 protein.

TRBV7-5	TRBJ1-1	CISVPEVYEPDTEAFF
TRBV2	TRBJ2-5	CASSEVGTQYF
TRBV15	TRBJ1-6	CATRNAAGSSNSPLHF
TRBV20-1	TRBJ2-1	CSARDTFWGGTEQFF
TRBV20-1	TRBJ2-7	CSADPNVLYEQYF
TRBV5-6	TRBJ2-3	CASSLGLGTQYF
TRBV12-3/TRBV12-4	TRBJ2-2	CASRTWGGELFF
TRBV6-5	TRBJ2-7	CASNPDISSYEQYF
TRBV19	TRBJ2-3	CASSIRALADLTDTQYF
TRBV24-1	TRBJ2-1	CATSDSPGTGLIF
TRBV6-1	TRBJ2-4	CASSVPGQGAENIQYF
TRBV9	TRBJ2-7	CASSHAGTGGYEQYF
TRBV9	TRBJ2-7	CASSPTGSYEQYF
TRBV10-3	TRBJ2-7	CAISESGQGSYEQYF
TRBV7-8	TRBJ2-4	CASSGDYSLAKNIQYF
TRBV5-1	TRBJ2-7	CASSYDETNGYEQYF
TRBV7-9	TRBJ1-5	CASSSGQRQHF
TRBV24-1	TRBJ2-7	CATSEDSYEQYF
TRBV13	TRBJ2-7	CASSGHSSGYPYERYF
TRBV10-1	TRBJ1-6	CASSGTSYNSPLHF
TRBV7-2	TRBJ2-7	CASNPVGAGPYEQYF
TRBV27	TRBJ2-1	CASRRLAGTYNEQFF
TRBV7-2	TRBJ2-7	CASSQRGASYEQYF
TRBV7-2	TRBJ1-6	CASSLDGVGSNNSPLHF
TRBV7-6	TRBJ1-2	CASSLESVTAF
TRBV11-2	TRBJ2-1	CASSTRTTLNEQFF
TRBV6-1	TRBJ2-1	CASSELERELGNEQFF
TRBV2	TRBJ2-1	CASSQDRHNNEQFF
TRBV7-2	TRBJ2-7	CASSLTSAYEQYF
TRBV2	TRBJ1-1	CASTADMNTEAFF
TRBV25-1	TRBJ2-1	CASSPQGGKSNEQFF
TRBV6-1	TRBJ2-7	CASSAPGQYDGELYF
TRBV7-6	TRBJ1-1	CASSLVRGGMAEAFF
TRBV28	TRBJ1-6	CASRSTGNSYNSPLHF
TRBV5-1	TRBJ2-2	CASSLAGAGGLFF
TRBV19	TRBJ1-3	CASKSGNTIYF
TRBV12-3/TRBV12-4	TRBJ1-2	CASSGARAYSF
TRBV6-1	TRBJ1-2	CANSYARGYRYTF
TRBV2	TRBJ2-7	CASSVYDEQYF
TRBV12-3/TRBV12-4	TRBJ2-7	CASSEAGTGYEQYF
TRBV27	TRBJ2-1	CASSFGSEQFF
TRBV9	TRBJ1-4	CDSSGTGGLEKLFF
TRBV19	TRBJ2-7	CASGWAGGSEQYF
TRBV19	TRBJ1-5	CASSEDRDINQPQHF
TRBV20-1	TRBJ2-2	CSARPGATNTGELFF
TRBV2	TRBJ1-1	CASSEQYTEAFF
TRBV11-2	TRBJ2-7	CASSLSHIAGGAYEQYF
TRBV6-6	TRBJ2-7	CASSPLGGSYEQYF
TRBV20-1	TRBJ1-2	CSARDLTRPGTGSEGYTF
TRBV6-1	TRBJ1-5	CASSPRQHF
TRBV14	TRBJ2-7	CASSRGQGTYEQYF
TRBV7-9	TRBJ2-7	CASSEQREGRQEQYF
TRBV7-9	TRBJ2-7	CASGTVPREQYF